Each of the 25 T cell receptor beta chains below was sequenced from the same sample in a study of post-analysis software for immune sequencing data. Study-wide findings and caveats: TRBV5-6, TRBV5-1 and TRBV20-1 belonged to a set of roughly five TRBV segments that were more frequent in patients than controls.

Unique-molecular-identifier-tagged TCR beta cDNA libraries were used. MiXCR, applied by TCRdb to the PCR reads, yields one record per CDR3 protein. This sample has 150,000 to 200,000 distinct CDR3 sequences, with roughly 30% found just once. The antigens these receptors bind are not known. Sample: blood. These receptors originate from a girl aged 10-17 years with multiple sclerosis.

This clonotype has at least ten counts. The gene calls are TRBV5-1 and TRBJ2-1, with D maybe TRBD1 (5 bases). The CDR3 length is 14 residues. Germline loops: CDR1 SGHRS, CDR2 YFSETQ. V was clipped by 4 bases and J by 8 bases, with 16 bases between them. The CDR3 DNA follows: TGCGCCAGCAGCCCGGCTAGGGGCTGGGATGAGCAGTTCTTC. The encoded protein is CASSPARGWDEQFF.

Comment on this clonotype: With a much larger clone just one base away, this may be a read error. This sequence joins TRBV27 and TRBJ2-4; 7 bases match TRBD1. CDR1 is MNHEY, CDR2 SMNVEV, per germline (reference sequence). J was trimmed by 12 bases and V by 6 bases; bases with no gene match: 11. The CDR3 contains 13 residues. CDR3 residues: CASRQGQYHTQYF. CDR3 DNA: TGTGCCAGCAGACAGGGACAGTACCACACTCAGTACTTC.

The table lists this clonotype with many counts. The chain uses TRBV7-2 and TRBJ1-5; D remains ambiguous. V shed 1 base and J shed 5 bases, with 9 bases lying between them. The CDR3 has 14 residues. CDR1 is SGHTA and CDR2 is FQGNSA in the germline V gene. The CDR3 is CASSLVQLDQPQHF. The CDR3 DNA sequence: TGTGCCAGCAGCTTAGTTCAGTTGGATCAGCCCCAGCATTTT.

The rearrangement joins TRBV6-5 to TRBJ2-1; weak D call: TRBD2 (6 bases). V lost 2 bases to trimming and J lost 3 bases, with 8 bases between them. The CDR3 consists of 14 residues. The germline gives CDR1 MNHEY, CDR2 SVGAGI. The CDR3 coding sequence is TGTGCCAGCAGTTACGGGGGGAACTACAATGAGCAGTTCTTC. Translating it yields CASSYGGNYNEQFF.

Ten or more counts support this clonotype. V usage is TRBV6-5 and J usage is TRBJ1-5, with a weak D call TRBD1 (5 bases). Germline lookup yields CDR1 MNHEY and CDR2 SVGAGI. Trimming shortened V by 5 bases and J by 1 base, and 15 bases separated the two germline ends. The CDR3 totals 16 residues. CDR3 sequence (DNA): TGTGCCAGCAGTACCTCGGGAGGGACCAGCAATCAGCCCCAGCATTTT. Amino acid sequence: CASSTSGGTSNQPQHF.

This clonotype was counted only a few times. The rearrangement links TRBV7-9 to TRBJ2-1; 9 bases map to TRBD1. The CDR3 is 17 amino acids. V trimming: 5 bases; J trimming: 7 bases; junction bases outside the gene matches: 15. Germline V gene data show CDR1 as SEHNR and CDR2 as FQNEAQ (reference sequence). CDR3 DNA: TGTGCCAGCAGCCTACTCTCCGGGACAGGGCTGAAGAATGAGCAGTTCTTC. Translated: CASSLLSGTGLKNEQFF. Combining the CDR3 with reference TRBV7-9 and TRBJ2-1 gives the whole variable domain DTGVSQNPRHKITKRGQNVTFRCDPISEHNRLYWYRQTLGQGPEFLTYFQNEAQLEKSRLLSDRFSAERPKGSFSTLEIQRTEQGDSAMYLCASSLLSGTGLKNEQFFGPGTRLTVL.

This clonotype occurred a few times. The chain recombines TRBV27 with TRBJ2-5; no clear D. Germline loops: CDR1 MNHEY, CDR2 SMNVEV (reference sequence). The length of the CDR3 is 15 residues. Trimming left V 5 bases short and J 4 bases short, with 17 bases between. The DNA of the CDR3 is TGTGCCAGCAGTCCCTCACCCGGGTTCGGAGAGACCCAGTACTTC. It specifies CASSPSPGFGETQYF.

The chain carries TRBV5-5 and TRBJ2-3, with D uncertain. Germline CDR1 is SGHKS and CDR2 is YYEKEE (reference sequence). The CDR3 is 15 residues long. CDR3 amino acids: CTSSLNPRNTDTQYF. The DNA of the CDR3 is TGTACAAGCAGCTTGAATCCCAGAAACACAGATACGCAGTATTTT.

For this clonotype: This may come from a read error, since a much larger clone is one base off. The conserved phenylalanine or tryptophan normally closing the CDR3 is absent here, so this likely arose from a read error. The chain is built from TRBV3-1 and TRBJ2-1; 10 nucleotides match TRBD2. The germline V gene has CDR1 LGHDT and CDR2 YNNKEL (reference sequence). CDR3 length: 17 residues. V was clipped by 2 bases and J by 7 bases; unmatched bases: 11. CDR3 residues: CASSQPLGLAGANEQFL. CDR3 coding DNA: TGTGCCAGCAGCCAACCTCTGGGGCTAGCGGGAGCAAATGAGCAGTTCCTC.

This clonotype has more than one count but fewer than ten. The V and J genes are TRBV20-1 and TRBJ2-3; 7 bases align to TRBD2. Germline loops: CDR1 DFQATT, CDR2 SNEGSKA (reference sequence). CDR3 size: 15 residues. Unmatched junction bases numbered 9, after V lost 6 bases and J lost 0 bases. As DNA, the CDR3 is TGCAGTGCATTACCCCTAGCGGAAAGCACAGATACGCAGTATTTT. Encoded protein: CSALPLAESTDTQYF.

This chain links TRBV10-1 with TRBJ2-7; possible D gene TRBD1, 6 bases. In germline, CDR1 is WNHNN, CDR2 SYGVQD (reference sequence). Trimming took off 9 bases at V and 3 bases at J, with 12 bases between the two ends. There are 12 residues in the CDR3. The CDR3 nucleotides read TGCGCCAGTCCGGACAGATACTACGAGCAGTACTTC. It codes for CASPDRYYEQYF.

For this clonotype: Being one base from a much bigger clone, this may be a read error. The V and J genes are TRBV9 and TRBJ2-1; 10 positions agree with TRBD2. Germline-derived CDR1 and CDR2 are SGDLS and YYNGEE. CDR3 size: 17 residues. The ends lost 1 base at V and 4 bases at J; junction bases unmatched: 8. The DNA of the CDR3 is TGTGCCAGCAGCGTAACCCGCCTAGCGGGAGTTTACAATGAGCAGTTCTTC. Protein sequence: CASSVTRLAGVYNEQFF. The complete variable domain, with remaining parts taken from reference TRBV9 and TRBJ2-1, reads DSGVTQTPKHLITATGQRVTLRCSPRSGDLSVYWYQQSLDQGLQFLIQYYNGEERAKGNILERFSAQQFPDLHSELNLSSLELGDSALYFCASSVTRLAGVYNEQFFGPGTRLTVL.

This sequence joins TRBV7-9 and TRBJ2-7; TRBD1 agrees at 7 bases. V dropped 5 bases and J dropped 4; count of bases not matched to a gene: 11. CDR1 is SEHNR and CDR2 is FQNEAQ in the germline V gene (reference sequence). This CDR3 has 15 residues. The CDR3 is CASSGLGQSEYEQYF. CDR3 bases: TGTGCCAGCAGCGGGTTGGGACAGAGTGAATACGAGCAGTACTTC.

The J gene is TRBJ2-5, the V gene TRBV2; 15 nucleotides match TRBD2. The V gene's germline CDR1 is SNHLY and CDR2 FYNNEI. V trimming: 10 bases; J trimming: 5 bases; junction bases outside the gene matches: 11. This CDR3 spans 16 amino acids. CDR3 sequence (DNA): TGTGCCACCCGTAGGACTAGCGGGAGGGCCGACGAGACCCAGTACTTC. Its protein is CATRRTSGRADETQYF.

The table lists this clonotype with many counts. The CDR3 protein is CASSIQYSSGQGETQYF. As DNA, the CDR3 is TGTGCCAGCAGTATACAGTACTCGTCAGGACAGGGAGAGACCCAGTACTTC. The V gene is TRBV25-1, the J gene TRBJ2-5, with TRBD1 matching over 8 bases. CDR3 length equals 17 residues. V shed 5 bases and J 4 bases; nucleotides not matched to a gene: 15. The V gene's germline CDR1 is MGHDK and CDR2 SYGVNS.

In the case of this clonotype: The junction departs from the called germline gene at one end, perhaps through a read error. The CDR3 loop is CSVAGQVSGDTIYF. CDR3 sequence (DNA): TGCAGCGTAGCGGGACAGGTCTCTGGAGACACCATATATTTT. V and J are TRBV29-1 and TRBJ1-3, with 8 bases identical to TRBD1. CDR1 is SQVTM and CDR2 is ANQGSEA in the germline V gene. The CDR3 contains 14 residues.

The chain combines TRBV6-5 with TRBJ2-6; TRBD1 is a possible D gene (5 bases). The CDR3 length is 16 residues. Germline-derived CDR1 and CDR2 are MNHEY and SVGAGI. V was cut by 6 bases and J by 4 bases, with 16 bases left in between. The CDR3 DNA reads as TGTGCCAGCAGCCGTACTGACAGAGCCGGGGCCAACGTCCTGACTTTC. Translated, it gives CASSRTDRAGANVLTF.

The chain carries TRBV5-1 and TRBJ2-2, with 7 nucleotides matching TRBD1. Germline V gives CDR1 SGHRS, CDR2 YFSETQ. V was clipped by 0 bases and J by 7 bases; unmatched bases: 12. The CDR3 totals 17 residues. The CDR3 loop is CASSLGLGQRSIGELFF. The DNA of the CDR3 is TGCGCCAGCAGCTTGGGTCTGGGACAGAGGTCGATCGGGGAGCTGTTTTTT.

V usage is TRBV11-3 and J usage is TRBJ2-7; D gene uncertain. The CDR3 is 16 residues long. V was cut by 4 bases and J by 7 bases, with 23 bases left in between. Germline CDR1 is SGHNT and CDR2 is YENEEA. CDR3 sequence (DNA): TGTGCCAGCAGCTCCGGTCCTGATTTGTATACCAATGAGCAGTACTTC. Protein sequence: CASSSGPDLYTNEQYF.

V is TRBV10-3 and J is TRBJ2-1; a weak D match, TRBD2 (5 bases). This CDR3 comprises 15 residues. With 10 bases removed from V and 6 bases from J, the gap between germline ends came to 22 bases. Germline assignment: CDR1 ENHRY and CDR2 SYGVKD. The CDR3 spells CATQQLERARNEQFF. CDR3 in DNA: TGTGCCACTCAACAACTAGAGAGGGCTCGCAATGAGCAGTTCTTC.

The chain couples TRBV24-1 to TRBJ2-3, with D hard to call. CDR1 and CDR2 (germline): KGHDR, SFDVKD. The V and J ends lost 5 bases and 3 bases respectively, with 11 bases between them. The CDR3 totals 14 residues. Here the CDR3 reads CATSAGLVTDTQYF. The CDR3 region has the DNA TGTGCCACCAGTGCGGGCTTAGTGACAGATACGCAGTATTTT.

This clonotype was seen repeatedly, ten times or more. This CDR3 is CSASTGTSGAYEQYF. In nucleotides, the CDR3 is TGCAGTGCTAGCACCGGGACTAGCGGGGCCTACGAGCAGTACTTC. The chain employs TRBV20-1 and TRBJ2-7; 13 nucleotides align to TRBD2. The germline V gene encodes CDR1 DFQATT and CDR2 SNEGSKA (reference sequence). With V trimmed by 3 bases and J by 2 bases, 4 bases remained unmatched. This CDR3 has 15 residues.

This chain connects TRBV7-9 to TRBJ2-7; tentatively, D is TRBD2 (5 bases). This CDR3 comprises 15 residues. Trimming took off 1 base at V and 2 bases at J, with 12 bases between the two ends. Germline V lookup: CDR1 SEHNR, CDR2 FQNEAQ (reference sequence). This CDR3 reads CASSLVGEGTYEQYF. In DNA, the CDR3 is TGTGCCAGCAGCTTAGTTGGAGAGGGTACCTACGAGCAGTACTTC.

This clonotype was recorded at least ten times. The V call is TRBV20-1, the J call TRBJ1-5; TRBD1 is a possible D gene (5 bases). Trimming shortened V by 2 bases and J by 6 bases, and 11 bases separated the two germline ends. This CDR3 contains 13 residues. CDR1 and CDR2 from the germline V gene are DFQATT and SNEGSKA (reference sequence). The CDR3 spells CSARKGPGQPQHF. CDR3 sequence (DNA): TGCAGTGCTAGAAAGGGACCGGGTCAGCCCCAGCATTTT.

The sample holds a few counts of this clonotype. This chain links TRBV5-6 with TRBJ1-5; 10 positions agree with TRBD1. The CDR3 sequence is 16 residues long. The ends lost 3 bases at V and 3 bases at J; junction bases unmatched: 6. In germline, CDR1 is SGHDT, CDR2 YYEEEE. CDR3 coding DNA: TGTGCCAGCAGCTACTGGACAGGGGGTGCCAATCAGCCCCAGCATTTT. Protein sequence: CASSYWTGGANQPQHF.